The 23 T cell receptor beta chains reported below all come from one sample, sequenced in a study of blood T cell repertoires in COVID-19. Generated by immunoSEQ multiplex PCR, the TCRdb table keeps only in-frame clones and is missing some. The data show 200,000 to 300,000 clones, 75% to 90% seen once. Sequencing was performed on peripheral blood. The source is a human donor in a cohort sampled during active COVID-19.

The V and J genes are TRBV6-5 and TRBJ2-7; 12 nucleotides agree with TRBD1. Germline values: CDR1 MNHEY, CDR2 SVGAGI. The CDR3 has 14 amino acids. V gave up 4 bases and J gave up 5 bases; unmatched junction bases: 3. The CDR3 sequence: CASSSGQGADEQYF. Here the CDR3 DNA reads TGTGCCAGCAGTTCGGGACAGGGGGCTGACGAGCAGTACTTC.

The gene calls are TRBV7-2 and TRBJ2-2; possibly TRBD2 for D (6 bases). The ends were cut back, 5 bases at V and 5 bases at J, with 15 bases in the middle. Germline CDR1 SGHTA, CDR2 FQGNSA. This CDR3 is 15 amino acids long. The chain's CDR3 is CASSKGDFQTGELFF. The DNA for the CDR3 is TGTGCCAGCAGCAAAGGGGACTTCCAAACCGGGGAGCTGTTTTTT.

This sequence joins TRBV7-9 and TRBJ1-2; D is uncertain. Trimming left V 3 bases short and J 4 bases short, with 6 bases between. CDR1 is SEHNR and CDR2 is FQNEAQ in the germline V gene (reference sequence). The CDR3 is made up of 12 amino acids. This CDR3 is CASSFLLYGYTF. CDR3 DNA sequence: TGTGCCAGCAGCTTTCTTCTCTATGGCTACACCTTC.

The chain joins TRBV19 to TRBJ2-7, with 7 positions matching TRBD1. The V segment lost 5 bases and the J segment 2 bases; nucleotides outside the gene matches: 3. Per the germline V gene, CDR1 is LNHDA and CDR2 is SQIVND (reference sequence). The CDR3 spans 13 residues. The DNA of the CDR3 is TGTGCCAGTAGTTGGCAGGGGGCCTACGAGCAGTACTTC. Amino acids: CASSWQGAYEQYF.

The chain joins TRBV21-1 to TRBJ2-1; the D call in the table, TRBD1, was not verified against the DNA. TRBV21-1 is shown as a pseudogene. The CDR3 is made up of 17 amino acids. The CDR3 region is CASSKGIRDRGPNEQFF. The CDR3 region has the DNA TGTGCCAGCAGCAAAGGTATTAGGGACAGGGGGCCAAATGAGCAGTTCTTC.

This chain links TRBV5-1 with TRBJ2-2, with D possibly TRBD1 on 6 matching bases. CDR3 size: 16 residues. The germline CDR1 and CDR2 sequences are SGHRS and YFSETQ. Trimming shortened V by 4 bases and J by 5 bases, and 18 bases separated the two germline ends. Here the CDR3 DNA reads TGCGCCAGCAGCCCATTGAGGGGGAAACGGACCGGGGAGCTGTTTTTT. Translated, it gives CASSPLRGKRTGELFF.

The chain couples TRBV9 to TRBJ1-1, with a possible D match to TRBD1 (5 bases). The germline V gene encodes CDR1 SGDLS and CDR2 YYNGEE. The CDR3 is made up of 15 amino acids. Trimming took 4 bases from V and 7 from J, leaving 20 bases between them. DNA of the CDR3: TGTGCCAGCAGCCCACAGGACCGGGGGGACGGTGAAGCTTTCTTT. Translating gives CASSPQDRGDGEAFF.

The chain has TRBV5-4 and TRBJ1-4; D call uncertain. This CDR3 contains 15 residues. Germline lookup yields CDR1 SGHNT and CDR2 YYREEE (reference sequence). V was cut by 0 bases and J by 7 bases, with 13 bases left in between. The CDR3 here is CASSLEAGYGEKLFF. In DNA, the CDR3 is TGTGCCAGCAGCTTGGAGGCAGGCTATGGTGAAAAACTGTTTTTT.

This clone appeared once. V and J are TRBV6-2 or TRBV6-3 and TRBJ2-7; D call uncertain. V was pared by 1 base and J by 0 bases, with 7 bases between. Looked up from germline, CDR1 is MNHEY and CDR2 is SVGEGT. CDR3 length equals 14 residues. In DNA, the CDR3 is TGTGCCAGCAGTTACTGGCCCACCTCCTACGAGCAGTACTTC. It is translated as CASSYWPTSYEQYF.

The chain joins TRBV5-6 to TRBJ2-2, with a tentative D call TRBD2 (5 bases). The CDR3 is 15 residues long. The V end lost 0 bases, the J end lost 7 bases, and 13 bases lay between the germline ends. CDR1 and CDR2 from the germline V gene are SGHDT and YYEEEE. The CDR3 DNA sequence: TGTGCCAGCAGCTTGGTGGATCGACGGGGCGGGGAGCTGTTTTTT. It yields the protein CASSLVDRRGGELFF.

This chain joins TRBV19 and TRBJ1-2, with 7 bases aligning to TRBD1. Germline V gene sequence: CDR1 LNHDA, CDR2 SQIVND (reference sequence). The V and J ends lost 1 base and 1 base, in that order; junction bases with no gene match: 3. This CDR3 spans 15 amino acids. The CDR3 protein is CASSIGDSFNYGYTF. CDR3 in DNA: TGTGCCAGTAGTATAGGGGACAGCTTTAACTATGGCTACACCTTC.

This sequence joins TRBV11-2 and TRBJ1-5, with D possibly TRBD1 on 5 matching bases. This CDR3 comprises 15 residues. V gave up 1 base and J gave up 6 bases, with 13 bases separating them. Germline CDR1 reads SGHAT; CDR2 reads FQNNGV. CDR3 region: CASSLVGGGGQPQHF. In DNA, the CDR3 is TGTGCCAGCAGCTTAGTCGGGGGGGGTGGTCAGCCCCAGCATTTT.

The chain recombines TRBV11-3 with TRBJ2-5, with 9 bases identical to TRBD1. The V gene's germline CDR1 is SGHNT and CDR2 YENEEA. The junction had 9 bases not matched to a gene; V was cut back by 4 bases and J by 6 bases. The CDR3 runs 15 residues. The CDR3 DNA follows: TGTGCCAGCAGCTCGGGACAGGGCGCGGGAAAGACCCAGTACTTC. This encodes CASSSGQGAGKTQYF.

This chain connects TRBV19 to TRBJ2-5; 10 bases line up with TRBD1. After removal of 10 bases from V and 4 bases from J, the junction contained 9 bases not matched to a gene. The germline V gene has CDR1 LNHDA and CDR2 SQIVND (reference sequence). The CDR3 has 14 residues. The CDR3 protein is CATSIRTGGETQYF. CDR3 sequence (DNA): TGTGCCACCTCGATCAGGACAGGGGGAGAGACCCAGTACTTC.

The V call is TRBV6-6, the J call TRBJ1-4; possible D gene TRBD1, 5 bases. CDR1 MNHNY and CDR2 SVGAGI come from the germline V gene (reference sequence). V lost 2 bases, J lost 4 bases, and 14 bases lay in between. This CDR3 spans 16 amino acids. The CDR3: CASSYGRGDYNEKLFF. For the CDR3, the DNA is TGTGCCAGCAGTTACGGGAGGGGCGACTATAATGAAAAACTGTTTTTT.

The chain carries TRBV6-5 and TRBJ1-1; the D gene is possibly TRBD1 (5 bases). This CDR3 comprises 16 residues. V was shortened by 2 bases and J by 1 base, with 14 bases between the two germline ends. Germline loops: CDR1 MNHEY, CDR2 SVGAGI. CDR3 bases: TGTGCCAGCAGTTACGGCTCGACAGTACCGAACACTGAAGCTTTCTTT. Its protein is CASSYGSTVPNTEAFF.

This rearrangement joins TRBV25-1 to TRBJ2-1; the D gene is possibly TRBD2 (6 bases). Germline V gives CDR1 MGHDK, CDR2 SYGVNS. This CDR3 comprises 16 residues. V was pared by 3 bases and J by 2 bases, with 14 bases between. Here the CDR3 DNA reads TGTGCCAGCAGTGACCACTCTAGCGTTACCTACAATGAGCAGTTCTTC. Protein: CASSDHSSVTYNEQFF.

This chain connects TRBV11-3 to TRBJ2-7; D is perhaps TRBD2 (6 bases). The CDR3 has 14 amino acids. In germline, CDR1 is SGHNT, CDR2 YENEEA. The V end lost 5 bases, the J end lost 2 bases, and 13 bases lay between the germline ends. CDR3 bases: TGTGCCAGCAGCGCCGGGACTCCTCCCTACGAGCAGTACTTC. Amino acid sequence: CASSAGTPPYEQYF.

This chain links TRBV3-1 (or the pseudogene TRBV3-2) with TRBJ2-3; 8 bases line up with TRBD2. The CDR3 length is 16 residues. The ends lost 2 bases at V and 7 bases at J; junction bases unmatched: 11. Germline values: CDR1 LGHDT, CDR2 YNNKEL (reference sequence). CDR3 loop: CASSQHLGRASNTQYF. The CDR3 nucleotides read TGTGCCAGCAGCCAACATCTCGGGAGGGCCTCAAATACGCAGTATTTT.

This rearrangement joins TRBV12-3 or TRBV12-4 to TRBJ2-3; tentative D call: TRBD1 (9 bases). The germline V and J ends were trimmed by 5 bases and 14 bases, with 17 bases remaining between them. CDR3 length: 12 amino acids. The chain's CDR3 is CASSSSGTGMYF. The CDR3 DNA reads TGTGCCAGCAGTAGTAGCGGGACAGGGATGTATTTT.

The V call is TRBV10-1, the J call TRBJ1-6; 7 positions match TRBD1. CDR1 and CDR2 (germline): WNHNN, SYGVQD (reference sequence). Germline trimming cut 8 bases from V and 7 bases from J; bases unmatched to any gene: 5. The CDR3 totals 13 residues. The CDR3 nucleotides are TGCGCCAGCCGAGGACAGGAAAATTCACCCCTCCACTTT. Amino acid sequence: CASRGQENSPLHF.

This clone was seen a single time. The chain uses TRBV7-2 and TRBJ2-2; TRBD2 aligns across 11 bases. This CDR3 is 16 amino acids long. Germline CDR1 and CDR2: SGHTA and FQGNSA. With V trimmed by 5 bases and J by 7 bases, 9 bases remained unmatched. The CDR3 protein is CASSPNSGGAVGELFF. CDR3 DNA sequence: TGTGCCAGCAGCCCTAATAGCGGGGGGGCCGTCGGGGAGCTGTTTTTT.

This chain connects TRBV27 to TRBJ2-5; 7 nucleotides line up with TRBD1. This CDR3 has 15 residues. The junction had 10 bases not matched to a gene; V was cut back by 4 bases and J by 5 bases. Per the germline V gene, CDR1 is MNHEY and CDR2 is SMNVEV (reference sequence). The CDR3 reads CASSSPRDRPETQYF. CDR3 in DNA: TGTGCCAGCAGTTCTCCCCGGGACAGACCGGAGACCCAGTACTTC.